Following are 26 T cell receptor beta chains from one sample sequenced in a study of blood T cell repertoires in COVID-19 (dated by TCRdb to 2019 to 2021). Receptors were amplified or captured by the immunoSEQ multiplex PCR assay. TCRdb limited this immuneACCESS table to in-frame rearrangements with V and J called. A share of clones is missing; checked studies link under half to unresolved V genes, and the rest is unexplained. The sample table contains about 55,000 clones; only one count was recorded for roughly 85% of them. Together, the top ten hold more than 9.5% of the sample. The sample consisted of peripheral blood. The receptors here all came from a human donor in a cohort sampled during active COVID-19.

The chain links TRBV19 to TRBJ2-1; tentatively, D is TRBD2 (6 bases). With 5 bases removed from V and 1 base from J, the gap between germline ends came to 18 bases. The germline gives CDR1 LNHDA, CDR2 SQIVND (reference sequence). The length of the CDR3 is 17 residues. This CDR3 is CASSEPPGTGSYNEQFF. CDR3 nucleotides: TGTGCCAGTAGTGAACCACCCGGGACTGGATCCTACAATGAGCAGTTCTTC.

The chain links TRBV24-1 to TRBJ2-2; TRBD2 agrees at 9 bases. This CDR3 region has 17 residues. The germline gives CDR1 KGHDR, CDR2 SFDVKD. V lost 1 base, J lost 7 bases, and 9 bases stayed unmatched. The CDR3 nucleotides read TGTGCCACCAGTGATTTCGGCGGGAGGGCCGGGAACGGGGAGCTGTTTTTT. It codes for CATSDFGGRAGNGELFF.

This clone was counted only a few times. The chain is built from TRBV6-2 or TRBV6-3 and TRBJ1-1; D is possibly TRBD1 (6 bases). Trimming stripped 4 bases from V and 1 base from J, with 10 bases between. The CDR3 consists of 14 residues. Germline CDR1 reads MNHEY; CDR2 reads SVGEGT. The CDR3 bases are TGTGCCAGCAGTTTAGCAGGGGAGAACACTGAAGCTTTCTTT. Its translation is CASSLAGENTEAFF.

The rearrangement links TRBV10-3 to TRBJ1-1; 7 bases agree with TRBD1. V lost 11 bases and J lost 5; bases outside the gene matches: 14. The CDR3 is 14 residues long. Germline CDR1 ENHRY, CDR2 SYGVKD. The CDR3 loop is CASWAGGSRTEAFF. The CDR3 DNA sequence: TGTGCCTCGTGGGCAGGGGGTAGTAGGACTGAAGCTTTCTTT.

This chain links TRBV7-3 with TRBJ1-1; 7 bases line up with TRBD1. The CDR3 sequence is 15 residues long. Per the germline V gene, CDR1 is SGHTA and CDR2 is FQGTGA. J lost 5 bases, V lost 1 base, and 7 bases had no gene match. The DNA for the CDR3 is TGTGCCAGCAGCTTAAACCAGGGGGGTAGAACTGAAGCTTTCTTT. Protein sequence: CASSLNQGGRTEAFF.

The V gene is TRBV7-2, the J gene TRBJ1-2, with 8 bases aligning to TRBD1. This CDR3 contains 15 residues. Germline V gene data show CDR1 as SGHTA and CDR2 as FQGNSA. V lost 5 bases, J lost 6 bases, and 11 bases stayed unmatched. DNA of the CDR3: TGTGCCAGCAGCCCCCGGACAGGGAATACCCATGGCTACACCTTC. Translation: CASSPRTGNTHGYTF.

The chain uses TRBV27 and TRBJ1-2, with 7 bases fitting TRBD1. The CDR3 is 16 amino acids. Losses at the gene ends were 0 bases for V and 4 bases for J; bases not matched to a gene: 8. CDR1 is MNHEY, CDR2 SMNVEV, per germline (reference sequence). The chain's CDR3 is CASSLSRQGSSYGYTF. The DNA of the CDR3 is TGTGCCAGCAGTTTATCTAGACAGGGTAGTAGCTATGGCTACACCTTC.

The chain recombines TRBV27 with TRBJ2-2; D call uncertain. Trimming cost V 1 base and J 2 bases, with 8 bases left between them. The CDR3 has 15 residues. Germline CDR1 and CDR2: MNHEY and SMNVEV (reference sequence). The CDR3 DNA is TGTGCCAGCAGTTTATACAGCCCCAACACCGGGGAGCTGTTTTTT. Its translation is CASSLYSPNTGELFF.

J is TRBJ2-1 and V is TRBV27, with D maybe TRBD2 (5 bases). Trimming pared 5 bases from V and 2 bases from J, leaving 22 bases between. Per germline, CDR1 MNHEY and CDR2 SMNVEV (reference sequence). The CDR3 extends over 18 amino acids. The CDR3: CASSPRFVRGGTYNEQFF. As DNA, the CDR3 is TGTGCCAGCAGTCCCCGGTTCGTGAGAGGAGGTACCTACAATGAGCAGTTCTTC.

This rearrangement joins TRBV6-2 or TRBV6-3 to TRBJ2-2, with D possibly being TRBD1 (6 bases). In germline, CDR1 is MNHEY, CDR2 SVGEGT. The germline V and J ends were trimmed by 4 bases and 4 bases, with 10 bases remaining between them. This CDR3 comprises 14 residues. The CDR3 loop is CASSFVRGTGELFF. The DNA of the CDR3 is TGTGCCAGCAGTTTCGTCAGGGGCACCGGGGAGCTGTTTTTT.

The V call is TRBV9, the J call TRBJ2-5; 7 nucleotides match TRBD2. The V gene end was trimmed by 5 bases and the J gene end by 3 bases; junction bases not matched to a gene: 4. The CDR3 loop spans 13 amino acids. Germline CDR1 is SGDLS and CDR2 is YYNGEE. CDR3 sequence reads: CASSGAGEETQYF. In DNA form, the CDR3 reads TGTGCCAGCAGTGGGGCGGGAGAAGAGACCCAGTACTTC.

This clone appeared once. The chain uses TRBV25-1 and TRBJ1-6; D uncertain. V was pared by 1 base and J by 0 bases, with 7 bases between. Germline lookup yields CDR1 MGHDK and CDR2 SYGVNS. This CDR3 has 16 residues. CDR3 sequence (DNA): TGTGCCAGCAGTGAATGGGCAAGCTCCTATAATTCACCCCTCCACTTT. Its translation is CASSEWASSYNSPLHF.

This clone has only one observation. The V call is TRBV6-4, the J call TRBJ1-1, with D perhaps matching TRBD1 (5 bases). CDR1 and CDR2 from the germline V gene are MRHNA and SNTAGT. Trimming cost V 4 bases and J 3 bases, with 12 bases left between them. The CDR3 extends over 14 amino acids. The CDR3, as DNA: TGTGCCAGCAGTGCCCAGGGAATGGACACTGAAGCTTTCTTT. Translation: CASSAQGMDTEAFF.

CDR3 residues: CASGTGYGYTF. For the CDR3, the DNA is TGTGCCAGCGGGACAGGGTATGGCTACACCTTC. This chain links TRBV28 with TRBJ1-2, with 9 positions matching TRBD1. CDR3 length: 11 amino acids. Looked up from germline, CDR1 is MDHEN and CDR2 is SYDVKM. With 8 bases clipped from V and 5 bases from J, the junction kept 0 bases outside the gene matches.

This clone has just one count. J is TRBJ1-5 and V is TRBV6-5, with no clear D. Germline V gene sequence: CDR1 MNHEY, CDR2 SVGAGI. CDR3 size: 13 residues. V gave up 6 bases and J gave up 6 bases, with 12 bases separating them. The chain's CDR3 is CASSLSAGQPQHF. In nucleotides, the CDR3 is TGTGCCAGCAGCCTATCGGCAGGTCAGCCCCAGCATTTT.

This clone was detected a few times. For the CDR3, the DNA is TGCAGCGTGCGGGGGCAGTTAGCCAAAAACATTCAGTACTTC. It encodes CSVRGQLAKNIQYF. V usage is TRBV29-1 and J usage is TRBJ2-4; D perhaps matches TRBD2 (7 bases). The V end was cut by 6 bases, the J end by 0 bases, with 12 bases between. Per germline, CDR1 SQVTM and CDR2 ANQGSEA. This CDR3 region has 14 residues. Supplemented by reference TRBV29-1 and TRBJ2-4, the full variable domain reads SAVISQKPSRDICQRGTSLTIQCQVDSQVTMMFWYRQQPGQSLTLIATANQGSEATYESGFVIDKFPISRPNLTFSTLTVSNMSPEDSSIYLCSVRGQLAKNIQYFGAGTRLSVL.

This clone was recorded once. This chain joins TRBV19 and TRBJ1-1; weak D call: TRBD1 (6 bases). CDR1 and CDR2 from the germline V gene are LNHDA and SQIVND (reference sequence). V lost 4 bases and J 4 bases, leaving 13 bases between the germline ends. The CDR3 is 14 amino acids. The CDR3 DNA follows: TGTGCCAGTAGTACAAGGGGGTTAGGCACTGAAGCTTTCTTT. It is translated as CASSTRGLGTEAFF. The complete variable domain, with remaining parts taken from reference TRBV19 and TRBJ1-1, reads DGGITQSPKYLFRKEGQNVTLSCEQNLNHDAMYWYRQDPGQGLRLIYYSQIVNDFQKGDIAEGYSVSREKKESFPLTVTSAQKNPTAFYLCASSTRGLGTEAFFGQGTRLTVV.

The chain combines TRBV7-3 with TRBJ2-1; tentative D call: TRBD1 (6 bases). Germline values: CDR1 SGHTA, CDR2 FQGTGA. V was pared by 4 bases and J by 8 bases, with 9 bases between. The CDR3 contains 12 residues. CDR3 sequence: CASSSTGYEQFF. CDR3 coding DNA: TGTGCCAGCAGCTCTACAGGGTATGAGCAGTTCTTC.

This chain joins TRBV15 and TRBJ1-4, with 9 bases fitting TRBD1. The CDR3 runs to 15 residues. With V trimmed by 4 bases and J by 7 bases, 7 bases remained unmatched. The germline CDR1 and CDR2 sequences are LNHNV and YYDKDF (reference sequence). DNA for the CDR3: TGTGCCACCAGCAAAACAGGGGGCGAAGTTGAAAAACTGTTTTTT. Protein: CATSKTGGEVEKLFF.

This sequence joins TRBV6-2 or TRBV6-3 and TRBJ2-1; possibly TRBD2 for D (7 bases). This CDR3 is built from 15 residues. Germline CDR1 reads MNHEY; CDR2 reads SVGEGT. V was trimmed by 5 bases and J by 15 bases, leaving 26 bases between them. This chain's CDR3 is CASSGQGPTSANRFF. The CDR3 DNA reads TGTGCCAGCAGTGGCCAGGGGCCAACTAGCGCCAATCGGTTCTTC.

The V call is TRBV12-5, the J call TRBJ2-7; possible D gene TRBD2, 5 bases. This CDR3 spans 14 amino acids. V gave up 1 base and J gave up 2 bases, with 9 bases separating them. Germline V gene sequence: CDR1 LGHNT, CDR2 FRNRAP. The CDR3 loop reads CASGLAGVPYEQYF. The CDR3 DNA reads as TGTGCTAGTGGTTTGGCCGGGGTTCCCTACGAGCAGTACTTC.

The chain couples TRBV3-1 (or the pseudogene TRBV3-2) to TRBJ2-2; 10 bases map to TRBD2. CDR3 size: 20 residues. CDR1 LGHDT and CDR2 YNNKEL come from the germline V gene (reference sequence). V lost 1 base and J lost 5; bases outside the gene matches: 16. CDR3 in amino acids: CASSQVYVSGRALGTGELFF. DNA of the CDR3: TGTGCCAGCAGCCAAGTCTATGTGAGCGGGAGGGCCCTAGGGACCGGGGAGCTGTTTTTT.

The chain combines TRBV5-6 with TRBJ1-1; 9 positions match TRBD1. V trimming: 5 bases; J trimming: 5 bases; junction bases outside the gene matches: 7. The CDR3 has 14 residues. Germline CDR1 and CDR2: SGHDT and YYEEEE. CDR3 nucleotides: TGTGCCAGCAGTAGGGGACAGGGAGGGACTGAAGCTTTCTTT. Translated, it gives CASSRGQGGTEAFF. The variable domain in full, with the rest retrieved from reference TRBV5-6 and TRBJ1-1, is DAGVTQSPTHLIKTRGQQVTLRCSPKSGHDTVSWYQQALGQGPQFIFQYYEEEERQRGNFPDRFSGHQFPNYSSELNVNALLLGDSALYLCASSRGQGGTEAFFGQGTRLTVV.

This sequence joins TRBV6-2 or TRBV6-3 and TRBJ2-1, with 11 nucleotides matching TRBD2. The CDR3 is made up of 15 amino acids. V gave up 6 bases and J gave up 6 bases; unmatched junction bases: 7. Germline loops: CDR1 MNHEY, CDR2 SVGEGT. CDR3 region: CASSLTSGSFNEQFF. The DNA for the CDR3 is TGTGCCAGCAGCCTCACTAGCGGGAGCTTCAATGAGCAGTTCTTC.

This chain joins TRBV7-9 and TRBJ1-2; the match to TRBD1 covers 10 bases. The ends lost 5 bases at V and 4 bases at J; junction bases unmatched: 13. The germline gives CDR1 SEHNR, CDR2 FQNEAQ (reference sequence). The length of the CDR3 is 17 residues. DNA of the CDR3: TGTGCCAGCAGCCCCGGGCGTCCGGGACAGGGGACCTATGGCTACACCTTC. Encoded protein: CASSPGRPGQGTYGYTF.

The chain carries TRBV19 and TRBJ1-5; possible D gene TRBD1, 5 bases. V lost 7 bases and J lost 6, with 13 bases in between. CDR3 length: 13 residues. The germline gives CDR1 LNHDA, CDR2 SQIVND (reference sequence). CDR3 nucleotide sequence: TGTGCCAGTAAGGGGTGGACCGTTCAGCCCCAGCATTTT. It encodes CASKGWTVQPQHF.